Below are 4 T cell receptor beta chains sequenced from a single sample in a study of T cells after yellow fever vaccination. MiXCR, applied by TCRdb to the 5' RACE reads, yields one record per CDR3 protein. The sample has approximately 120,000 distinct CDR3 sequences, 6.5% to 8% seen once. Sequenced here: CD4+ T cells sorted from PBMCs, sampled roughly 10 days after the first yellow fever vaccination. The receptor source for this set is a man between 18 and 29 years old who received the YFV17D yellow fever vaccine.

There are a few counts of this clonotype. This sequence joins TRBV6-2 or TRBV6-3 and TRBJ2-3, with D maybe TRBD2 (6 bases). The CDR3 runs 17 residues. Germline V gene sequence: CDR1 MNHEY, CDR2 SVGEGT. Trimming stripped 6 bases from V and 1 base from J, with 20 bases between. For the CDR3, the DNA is TGTGCCAGCAGATATGCTCGTGTGTGGGGGGGCACAGATACGCAGTATTTT. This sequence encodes CASRYARVWGGTDTQYF.

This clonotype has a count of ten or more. CDR3 sequence reads: CASSPRGDVYYEQYF. CDR3 nucleotides: TGTGCCAGCTCACCGCGGGGGGACGTCTACTACGAGCAGTACTTC. J is TRBJ2-7 and V is TRBV18; 8 bases are a match to TRBD2. The CDR3 has 15 amino acids. CDR1 KGHSH and CDR2 LQKENI come from the germline V gene. Trimming took 3 bases from V and 3 from J; bases not matched to a gene: 7.

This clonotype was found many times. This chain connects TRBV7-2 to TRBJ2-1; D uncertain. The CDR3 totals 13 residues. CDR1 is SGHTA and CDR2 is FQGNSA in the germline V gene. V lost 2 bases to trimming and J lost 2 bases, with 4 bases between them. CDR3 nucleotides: TGTGCCAGCAGCTTAAGTACCTACAATGAGCAGTTCTTC. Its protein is CASSLSTYNEQFF. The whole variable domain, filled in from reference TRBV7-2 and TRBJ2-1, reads GAGVSQSPSNKVTEKGKDVELRCDPISGHTALYWYRQSLGQGLEFLIYFQGNSAPDKSGLPSDRFSAERTGGSVSTLTIQRTQQEDSAVYLCASSLSTYNEQFFGPGTRLTVL.

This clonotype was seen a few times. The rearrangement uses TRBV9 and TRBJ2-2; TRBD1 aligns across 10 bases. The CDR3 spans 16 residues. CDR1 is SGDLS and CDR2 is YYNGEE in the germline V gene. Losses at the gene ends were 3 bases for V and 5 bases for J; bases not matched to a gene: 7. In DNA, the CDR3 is TGTGCCAGCAGCGAACCGGGACAGGGGAGAACCGGGGAGCTGTTTTTT. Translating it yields CASSEPGQGRTGELFF.